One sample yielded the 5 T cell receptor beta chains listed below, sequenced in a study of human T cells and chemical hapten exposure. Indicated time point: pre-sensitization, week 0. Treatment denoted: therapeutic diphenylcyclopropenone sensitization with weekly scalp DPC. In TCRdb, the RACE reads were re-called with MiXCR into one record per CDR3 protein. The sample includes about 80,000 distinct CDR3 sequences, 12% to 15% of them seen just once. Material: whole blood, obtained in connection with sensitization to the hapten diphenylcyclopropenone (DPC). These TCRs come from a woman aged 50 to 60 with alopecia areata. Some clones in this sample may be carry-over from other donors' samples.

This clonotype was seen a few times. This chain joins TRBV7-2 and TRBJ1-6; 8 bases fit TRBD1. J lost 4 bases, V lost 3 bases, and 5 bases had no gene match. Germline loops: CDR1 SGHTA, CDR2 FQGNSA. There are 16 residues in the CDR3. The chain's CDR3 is CASSFSGGFYNSPLHF. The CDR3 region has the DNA TGTGCCAGCAGCTTTTCAGGGGGCTTTTATAATTCACCCCTCCACTTT.

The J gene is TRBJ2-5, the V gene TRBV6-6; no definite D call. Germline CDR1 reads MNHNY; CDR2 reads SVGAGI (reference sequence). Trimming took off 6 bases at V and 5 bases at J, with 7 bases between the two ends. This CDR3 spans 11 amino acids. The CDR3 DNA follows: TGTGCCAGCAGGAAGGGCGAGACCCAGTACTTC. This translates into CASRKGETQYF.

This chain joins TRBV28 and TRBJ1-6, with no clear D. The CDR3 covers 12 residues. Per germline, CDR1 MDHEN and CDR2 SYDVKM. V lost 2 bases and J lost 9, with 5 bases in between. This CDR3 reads CASSLRLSPLHF. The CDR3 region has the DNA TGTGCCAGCAGTTTACGCCTTTCACCCCTCCACTTT.

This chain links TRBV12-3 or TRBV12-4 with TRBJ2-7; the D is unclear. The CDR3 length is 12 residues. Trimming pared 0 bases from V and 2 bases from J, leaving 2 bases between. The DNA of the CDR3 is TGTGCCAGCAGTTTAGCGCCCTACGAGCAGTACTTC. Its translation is CASSLAPYEQYF.

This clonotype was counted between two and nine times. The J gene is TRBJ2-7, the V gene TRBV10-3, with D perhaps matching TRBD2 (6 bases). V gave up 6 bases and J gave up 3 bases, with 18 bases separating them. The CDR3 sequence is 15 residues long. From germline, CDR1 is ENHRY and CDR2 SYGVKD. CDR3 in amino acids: CAISPPGVSGYEQYF. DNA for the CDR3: TGTGCCATCAGCCCCCCTGGGGTTAGCGGCTACGAGCAGTACTTC.